In its sample, the clone carrying this T cell receptor beta chain was seen once. This entry comes from a study of T cells in narcolepsy. Germline V gene lookup returns CDR1 LNHDA and CDR2 SQIVND (reference sequence). This CDR3 comprises 16 residues. Trimming took off 8 bases at V and 6 bases at J, with 23 bases between the two ends. Sequenced by immunoSEQ multiplex PCR; TCRdb stores in-frame clones only, minus some. The sample holds tens of thousands of clones, 90% seen once. Sequencing input: CD45RA- memory CD4+ T cells from PBMCs. V is TRBV19 and J is TRBJ1-5, with D perhaps TRBD1 (5 bases). The sequence derives from a human donor with narcolepsy. The CDR3 region has the DNA TGTGCCAGTCAAACGCAAGGGGCGGGGGTTCGTCAGCCCCAGCATTTT. Translation gives CASQTQGAGVRQPQHF.